This T cell receptor (beta chain) was sequenced for a study of blood T cell repertoires in COVID-19. Measured with immunoSEQ multiplex PCR; TCRdb has only the in-frame clones, and not every one. The table shows some 400,000 clones, with around 89% occurring only once. The CDR3 loop spans 15 amino acids. Germline lookup yields CDR1 LNHDA and CDR2 SQIVND (reference sequence). The V gene end was trimmed by 3 bases and the J gene end by 2 bases; junction bases not matched to a gene: 6. This clonotype was sampled from a young man who had recovered from COVID-19. The gene calls are TRBV19 and TRBJ1-1; TRBD1 matches at 7 bases. Sequencing input: PBMCs or T cells enriched from blood (not recorded which). CDR3 residues: CASSISQGGNTEAFF. CDR3 in DNA: TGTGCCAGTAGTATTAGCCAGGGGGGTAACACTGAAGCTTTCTTT.